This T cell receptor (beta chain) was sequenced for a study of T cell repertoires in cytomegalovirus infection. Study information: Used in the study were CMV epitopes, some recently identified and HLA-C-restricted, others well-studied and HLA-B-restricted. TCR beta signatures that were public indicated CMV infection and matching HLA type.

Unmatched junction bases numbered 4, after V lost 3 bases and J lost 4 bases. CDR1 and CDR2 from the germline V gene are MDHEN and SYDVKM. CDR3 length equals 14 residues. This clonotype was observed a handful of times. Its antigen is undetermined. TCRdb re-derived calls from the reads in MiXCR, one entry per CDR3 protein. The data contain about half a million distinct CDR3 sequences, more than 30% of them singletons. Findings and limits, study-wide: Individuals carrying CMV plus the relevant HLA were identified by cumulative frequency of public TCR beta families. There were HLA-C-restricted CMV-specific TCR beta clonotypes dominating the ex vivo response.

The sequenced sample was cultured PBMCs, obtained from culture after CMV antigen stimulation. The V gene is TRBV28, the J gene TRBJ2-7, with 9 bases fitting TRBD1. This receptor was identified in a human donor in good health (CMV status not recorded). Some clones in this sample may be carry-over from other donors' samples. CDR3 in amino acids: CASSFGTGLYEQYF. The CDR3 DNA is TGTGCCAGCAGTTTCGGGACAGGGTTGTACGAGCAGTACTTC.